These 8 T cell receptor beta chains originate from one sample sequenced in a study of blood T cell repertoires in COVID-19. Using immunoSEQ multiplex PCR, the repertoire was profiled, and TCRdb retains in-frame clones only, with some absent. Altogether about 230,000 clones are present, about 83% being singletons, with the ten largest covering approximately 7.4%. Input material: peripheral blood. These receptors were obtained from a woman aged 45 to 65 with acute or convalescent COVID-19.

V gene TRBV5-1 combines with J gene TRBJ1-2; perhaps TRBD1 as D (5 bases). The germline V gene encodes CDR1 SGHRS and CDR2 YFSETQ. The ends were cut back, 0 bases at V and 8 bases at J, with 17 bases in the middle. The CDR3 has 15 amino acids. CDR3 DNA: TGCGCCAGCAGCTTGGATCTTGCAGGGCTAGTAGGCTACACCTTC. Its protein is CASSLDLAGLVGYTF. Full variable domain (missing parts from reference TRBV5-1 and TRBJ1-2): KAGVTQTPRYLIKTRGQQVTLSCSPISGHRSVSWYQQTPGQGLQFLFEYFSETQRNKGNFPGRFSGRQFSNSRSEMNVSTLELGDSALYLCASSLDLAGLVGYTFGSGTRLTVV.

The chain is built from TRBV7-9 and TRBJ2-2; TRBD1 matches 10 bases. Germline V lookup: CDR1 SEHNR, CDR2 FQNEAQ (reference sequence). This CDR3 has 17 residues. J was trimmed by 1 base and V by 5 bases; bases with no gene match: 7. CDR3 protein: CASSLGQGMENTGELFF. CDR3 coding DNA: TGTGCCAGCAGCCTGGGACAGGGGATGGAGAACACCGGGGAGCTGTTTTTT.

This chain links TRBV2 with TRBJ1-3; unclear D gene. This CDR3 has 15 residues. Trimming pared 2 bases from V and 0 bases from J, leaving 8 bases between. Germline CDR1 reads SNHLY; CDR2 reads FYNNEI. The CDR3 loop reads CASSETGHSGNTIYF. The CDR3, as DNA: TGTGCCAGCAGTGAAACGGGTCACTCTGGAAACACCATATATTTT.

V is TRBV6-4 and J is TRBJ2-2; 8 bases line up with TRBD2. The V segment lost 5 bases and the J segment 1 base; nucleotides outside the gene matches: 3. The CDR3 runs 15 residues. Looked up from germline, CDR1 is MRHNA and CDR2 is SNTAGT. The DNA for the CDR3 is TGTGCCAGCAGTACCAGCGGGAGGAACACCGGGGAGCTGTTTTTT. Its translation: CASSTSGRNTGELFF.

J is TRBJ2-2 and V is TRBV18; a possible D gene is TRBD2 (5 bases). The V end lost 0 bases, the J end lost 4 bases, and 12 bases lay between the germline ends. CDR1 KGHSH and CDR2 LQKENI come from the germline V gene. CDR3 size: 16 residues. The CDR3: CASSPPGLAVTGELFF. The DNA for the CDR3 is TGTGCCAGCTCACCACCCGGGCTAGCAGTCACCGGGGAGCTGTTTTTT.

This chain joins TRBV14 and TRBJ2-7; no reliable D call. The CDR3 covers 15 residues. With 2 bases removed from V and 1 base from J, the gap between germline ends came to 12 bases. Germline values: CDR1 SGHDN, CDR2 FVKESK. CDR3 sequence reads: CASSQFTTASYEQYF. CDR3 nucleotide sequence: TGTGCCAGCAGCCAATTTACTACGGCATCCTACGAGCAGTACTTC.

The V gene is TRBV5-1, the J gene TRBJ2-5; 15 bases agree with TRBD2. CDR3 size: 20 residues. Germline CDR1 reads SGHRS; CDR2 reads YFSETQ. Unmatched junction bases numbered 13, after V lost 0 bases and J lost 4 bases. The CDR3 region is CASSLAGTSGRSFWGETQYF. The CDR3 DNA follows: TGCGCCAGCAGCTTGGCCGGGACTAGCGGGAGGAGTTTCTGGGGAGAGACCCAGTACTTC.

This clone was recorded a few times. The chain links TRBV7-9 to TRBJ1-4; unclear D gene. CDR1 is SEHNR, CDR2 FQNEAQ, per germline (reference sequence). V lost 3 bases and J lost 8, with 10 bases in between. The CDR3 runs to 13 residues. The CDR3 DNA reads as TGTGCCAGCAGCTTCTGGGAGGGCGAAAAACTGTTTTTT. Its protein is CASSFWEGEKLFF.